The 15 T cell receptor beta chains below all came from one sample that was sequenced in a study of blood T cell repertoires in COVID-19. The data were produced by immunoSEQ multiplex PCR, yet TCRdb's version contains in-frame clones alone and is incomplete. This table has about 370,000 clones, 89% appearing once. Sequencing was performed on peripheral blood. The receptor source for this set is a woman aged 30 to 39 with COVID-19, enrolled during active disease.

The V call is TRBV5-6, the J call TRBJ2-1, with 7 bases that match TRBD2. CDR1 is SGHDT and CDR2 is YYEEEE in the germline V gene. Trimming removed 0 bases from V and 3 bases from J; junction bases left unmatched: 12. The CDR3 sequence is 18 residues long. The CDR3 region is CASSLGASWGGVYNEQFF. In DNA form, the CDR3 reads TGTGCCAGCAGCTTGGGGGCAAGTTGGGGAGGGGTCTACAATGAGCAGTTCTTC.

The rearrangement uses TRBV9 and TRBJ1-6, with D maybe TRBD1 (6 bases). This CDR3 has 15 amino acids. The germline CDR1 and CDR2 sequences are SGDLS and YYNGEE. Trimming shortened V by 3 bases and J by 7 bases, and 14 bases separated the two germline ends. DNA of the CDR3: TGTGCCAGCAGCGCCCGGACAGCCGAAAATTCACCCCTCCACTTT. It encodes CASSARTAENSPLHF.

This rearrangement joins TRBV4-1 to TRBJ1-2; D gene unclear. The germline V and J ends were trimmed by 0 bases and 8 bases, with 16 bases remaining between them. CDR1 and CDR2 (germline): MGHRA, YSYEKL. CDR3 length: 15 amino acids. CDR3 DNA: TGCGCCAGCAGCCAAGACCTCGGAGGGTCGGGCGGCTACACCTTC. Amino acids: CASSQDLGGSGGYTF.

The rearrangement joins TRBV7-9 to TRBJ2-7, with 8 bases matching TRBD2. The V segment lost 0 bases and the J segment 5 bases; nucleotides outside the gene matches: 6. Germline V gene sequence: CDR1 SEHNR, CDR2 FQNEAQ (reference sequence). CDR3 length: 15 amino acids. The CDR3 bases are TGTGCCAGCAGCTTAGCGGTCGGGACTAGGAACGAGCAGTACGTC. Protein sequence: CASSLAVGTRNEQYV.

The chain combines TRBV9 with TRBJ2-5; 11 nucleotides agree with TRBD2. The CDR3 runs to 15 residues. Germline values: CDR1 SGDLS, CDR2 YYNGEE. With V trimmed by 6 bases and J by 2 bases, 6 bases remained unmatched. The CDR3, as DNA: TGTGCCAGCACCGTTAGCGGGGGGGGACAAGAGACCCAGTACTTC. It yields the protein CASTVSGGGQETQYF.

This rearrangement joins TRBV29-1 to TRBJ1-1; D remains unclear. The CDR3 loop spans 10 amino acids. Germline V lookup: CDR1 SQVTM, CDR2 ANQGSEA. The V and J ends lost 3 bases and 10 bases respectively, with 9 bases between them. The CDR3 here is CSVEPSVAFF. The CDR3 nucleotides read TGCAGCGTTGAGCCCAGCGTAGCTTTCTTT.

The chain uses TRBV29-1 and TRBJ1-4, with unresolved D. Germline CDR1 and CDR2: SQVTM and ANQGSEA. V was pared by 1 base and J by 8 bases, with 11 bases between. This CDR3 is 13 amino acids long. This CDR3 is CSVEAGGSEKLFF. The CDR3 DNA follows: TGCAGCGTTGAAGCGGGTGGAAGCGAAAAACTGTTTTTT.

The V gene is TRBV24-1, the J gene TRBJ2-2; 11 bases fit TRBD2. This CDR3 is 21 amino acids long. Trimming took 1 base from V and 0 from J; bases not matched to a gene: 12. Germline CDR1 and CDR2: KGHDR and SFDVKD. The CDR3 loop is CATSDFRLAGRIYANTGELFF. CDR3 nucleotide sequence: TGTGCCACCAGTGATTTTCGACTAGCGGGGCGAATCTACGCGAACACCGGGGAGCTGTTTTTT.

V usage is TRBV15 and J usage is TRBJ1-2, with D perhaps matching TRBD1 (5 bases). Per germline, CDR1 LNHNV and CDR2 YYDKDF (reference sequence). The germline V and J ends were trimmed by 5 bases and 7 bases, with 20 bases remaining between them. The CDR3 is made up of 15 amino acids. CDR3 coding DNA: TGTGCCACCAGCCCTAGACAGACCCCAATCGCTGGCTACACCTTC. Protein product: CATSPRQTPIAGYTF.

V usage is TRBV5-5 and J usage is TRBJ2-7; TRBD2 is a possible D gene (6 bases). V lost 1 base and J 0 bases, leaving 11 bases between the germline ends. Germline CDR1 SGHKS, CDR2 YYEKEE (reference sequence). There are 15 residues in the CDR3. CDR3 region: CASSLIAVSSYEQYF. The CDR3 region has the DNA TGTGCCAGCAGCTTGATAGCGGTGAGCTCCTACGAGCAGTACTTC.

The chain employs TRBV10-1 and TRBJ2-3; TRBD2 might be the D (6 bases). The germline CDR1 and CDR2 sequences are WNHNN and SYGVQD (reference sequence). Trimming cost V 0 bases and J 1 base, with 11 bases left between them. The CDR3 is 16 residues long. This CDR3 is CASSESGGIRTDTQYF. In DNA form, the CDR3 reads TGCGCCAGCAGTGAGTCGGGGGGTATCCGCACAGATACGCAGTATTTT.

The rearrangement joins TRBV20-1 to TRBJ1-5; the D is unclear. CDR1 and CDR2 from the germline V gene are DFQATT and SNEGSKA (reference sequence). Trimming took 3 bases from V and 1 from J, leaving 13 bases between them. This CDR3 has 15 amino acids. The CDR3 loop reads CSASPGGGSNQPQHF. Written as DNA, the CDR3 is TGCAGTGCTAGTCCCGGTGGAGGCAGCAATCAGCCCCAGCATTTT.

The rearrangement uses TRBV4-1 and TRBJ2-7; tentatively, D is TRBD1 (6 bases). Per germline, CDR1 MGHRA and CDR2 YSYEKL. The CDR3 sequence is 16 residues long. V dropped 0 bases and J dropped 1 base, with 13 bases sitting between them. CDR3 sequence (DNA): TGCGCCAGCAGCCAAGACAGGGGTCGGATGTCCTACGAGCAGTACTTC. Amino acid sequence: CASSQDRGRMSYEQYF.

V usage is TRBV20-1 and J usage is TRBJ1-4, with D perhaps matching TRBD1 (6 bases). Germline V lookup: CDR1 DFQATT, CDR2 SNEGSKA (reference sequence). Trimming took 7 bases from V and 6 from J, leaving 9 bases between them. This CDR3 has 11 residues. DNA of the CDR3: TGCAGTGGCCAGGGGCATGAAAAACTGTTTTTT. Amino acids: CSGQGHEKLFF.

V gene TRBV5-1 combines with J gene TRBJ2-3, with D possibly matching TRBD1 (5 bases). Per the germline V gene, CDR1 is SGHRS and CDR2 is YFSETQ. V dropped 4 bases and J dropped 1 base, with 7 bases sitting between them. CDR3 length: 13 residues. In nucleotides, the CDR3 is TGCGCCAGCAGCCAGGGCGGCACAGATACGCAGTATTTT. It translates to CASSQGGTDTQYF.